This T cell receptor (beta chain) was obtained from a study of T cells in Graves' hyperthyroidism and ophthalmopathy. RNA transcripts gave rise to amplified TCR beta CDR3 regions. In the first-round RT-PCR of the TCR CDR3, the HTBI primer set was used. TCRdb analysed the multiplex PCR reads with MiXCR anew, one entry per CDR3 protein. This sample has hundreds of thousands of distinct CDR3 sequences; over 35% occur once, and the top ten carry 7.5% to 9.5%. Germline loops: CDR1 PRHDT, CDR2 FYEKMQ (reference sequence). The V end was cut by 0 bases, the J end by 11 bases, with 13 bases between. This CDR3 contains 13 residues. Study-level findings and limits: Ophthalmopathy was model-predicted a median roughly six months pre-onset.

This clonotype was observed a handful of times. The antigen is undetermined. This chain links TRBV13 with TRBJ1-1, with D perhaps matching TRBD1 (5 bases). Sequencing was performed on blood. This TCR derives from a man younger than 30 with Graves' hyperthyroidism. The CDR3 bases are TGTGCCAGCAGCTTAGGACATCCAGCAGGGGCTTTCTTT. Residues: CASSLGHPAGAFF.